Listed below are T cell receptor beta chains from one sample, sequenced in a study of cytomegalovirus exposure and HLA in healthy donors. Method: immunoSEQ multiplex PCR; TCRdb's copy keeps in-frame clones and lacks some. The profile covers over 110,000 clones, with more than 85% appearing a single time and around 10% taken by the ten largest. Sequencing input: PBMCs. The receptors were gathered from a man aged 18 to 30 in good health and CMV-seropositive. Each CDR3 is given with its conserved first and last residue. The D gene is left open where the match is weak. Some rows have no size entry. The others give once, few or many, or a class for an expanded clone.

v_gene	j_gene	abundance	d_gene	CDR3nt	CDR3aa
TRBV13	TRBJ2-1	once	TRBD2	TGTGCCAGCAGCCCTAGGCCCCCCAGGACTAGCGGGCTTTACAATGAGCAGTTCTTC	CASSPRPPRTSGLYNEQFF
TRBV9	TRBJ1-1	NA	NA	TGTGCCACCTCCGCCTTGGGGACATCAAGCGGTGAAGCTTTCTTT	CATSALGTSSGEAFF
TRBV5-1	TRBJ1-3	NA	NA	TGCGCCAGCGGGGACACATCTGGAAACACCATATATTTT	CASGDTSGNTIYF
TRBV5-8	TRBJ1-5	few	NA	TGTGCCAGCAGCTTGGATCAGGGAACCCAGCATTTT	CASSLDQGTQHF
TRBV5-1	TRBJ1-6	NA	NA	TGCGCCAGCAGCTCTCAGACAGAAAATTCACCCCTCCACTTT	CASSSQTENSPLHF
TRBV19	TRBJ1-1	few	TRBD1	TGTGCCAGTAGTATGCAGACAGGGTCTGTTTACACTGAAGCTTTCTTT	CASSMQTGSVYTEAFF
TRBV5-1	TRBJ2-6	NA	NA	TGCGCCAGCAGCTTTTACGGGAGAAATTCTGGGGCCAACGTCCTGACTTTC	CASSFYGRNSGANVLTF
TRBV27	TRBJ1-4	NA	NA	TGTGCCAGCAGTCCTGAGCTCGCAACTAATGAAAAACTGTTTTTT	CASSPELATNEKLFF
TRBV11-2	TRBJ1-2	NA	NA	TGTGCCAGCAGCTTAGCAGGCAGTCCGGGCTACACCTTC	CASSLAGSPGYTF
TRBV5-6	TRBJ2-7	NA	TRBD1	TGTGCCAGCAGCCTCGGACAGGGGAGGGCCTACGAGCAGTACTTC	CASSLGQGRAYEQYF
TRBV28	TRBJ2-5	NA	NA	TGTGCCAGCAGTTTTGCAGGGCCTTTGGAGACCCAGTACTTC	CASSFAGPLETQYF
TRBV27	TRBJ1-1	NA	NA	TGTGCCAGCAGTTTATCGGGGGGAGAGGGCACTGAAGCTTTCTTT	CASSLSGGEGTEAFF
TRBV5-3	TRBJ2-1	NA	TRBD1	TGTGCCAGAAGCTCGTTTTTGCCTACGAGGGACAGGGGGCACAATGAGCAGTTCTTC	CARSSFLPTRDRGHNEQFF
TRBV18	TRBJ1-2	NA	NA	TGTGCCAGCTCACCTGAGGGAGCTAACTATGGCTACACCTTC	CASSPEGANYGYTF
TRBV5-6	TRBJ2-5	NA	TRBD2	TGTGCCAGCAGCCTGGGAGGGCAAGAGACCCAGTACTTC	CASSLGGQETQYF
TRBV2	TRBJ2-7	many	NA	TGTGCCAGCAGCTTCCTTGAGGGTTACGAGCAGTACTTC	CASSFLEGYEQYF
TRBV7-2	TRBJ1-1	NA	NA	TGTGCCAGCACCACAACCCGGAACACTGAAGCTTTCTTT	CASTTTRNTEAFF
TRBV4-2	TRBJ2-3	NA	TRBD2	TGTGCCAGCAGCCAAGGCTCCTCGGGACTAGCGGGACTTAGATTT	CASSQGSSGLAGLRF
TRBV18	TRBJ2-1	NA	TRBD1	TGTGCCAGCTCACCAGAGACAGGGGGCTACAATGAGCAGTTCTTC	CASSPETGGYNEQFF
TRBV4-1	TRBJ2-2	NA	TRBD1	TGCGCCAGCAGCCAAGCTCGGACAGGGAAGGCCGGGGAGCTGTTTTTT	CASSQARTGKAGELFF
TRBV29-1	TRBJ2-7	NA	TRBD1	TGCAGCGTTGAGCGACAGGGGTCCTACGAGCAGTACTTC	CSVERQGSYEQYF
TRBV6-1	TRBJ1-2	few	NA	TGTGCCAGCAGGAGGGATGGCTACACCTTC	CASRRDGYTF
TRBV19	TRBJ2-7	few	NA	TGTGCCAGTAGTGCTATAAGTTCCCACGAGCAGTACTTC	CASSAISSHEQYF
TRBV9	TRBJ1-2	NA	TRBD1	TGTGCCAGCAGCTTGAACAGGGGCCCTAACTATGGCTACACCTTC	CASSLNRGPNYGYTF
TRBV7-8	TRBJ2-5	once	TRBD1	TGTGCCAGCGGACTAAATTTCCGGGACAGGGGTCGAGAGACCCAGTACTTC	CASGLNFRDRGRETQYF
TRBV29-1	TRBJ2-5	NA	NA	TGCAGCGTTGCGTTCCAGGGTAGTATGGAGACCCAGTACTTC	CSVAFQGSMETQYF
TRBV29-1	TRBJ2-2	NA	TRBD1	TGCAGCGTTGAAGAATACGACTTGACAGGGTCCGGGGAGCTGTTTTTT	CSVEEYDLTGSGELFF